Each of the 8 T cell receptor beta chains below was sequenced from the same sample in a study of CD8 T cells in ankylosing spondylitis. Study-wide results and caveats: Seemingly characteristic of ankylosing spondylitis blood was a TCR beta motif consisting of eight highly homologous variants.

No antigen has been assigned to these receptors. One entry per CDR3 protein results from TCRdb running MiXCR on the 5' RACE reads. Among 200,000 to 250,000 distinct CDR3 sequences listed, 7% to 8% were seen once. The sequencing input was blood, either unsorted or a sorted T cell fraction (not recorded which). The receptor source for this set is a male donor with ankylosing spondylitis.

This clonotype was counted ten times or more. This chain joins TRBV20-1 and TRBJ2-1, with 8 bases fitting TRBD2. Losses at the gene ends were 7 bases for V and 10 bases for J; bases not matched to a gene: 18. Germline-derived CDR1 and CDR2 are DFQATT and SNEGSKA (reference sequence). This CDR3 is built from 15 residues. For the CDR3, the DNA is TGCAGTGATCGACCGGGACTAGGCCGTTTCTCAGAGCAGTTCTTC. Protein sequence: CSDRPGLGRFSEQFF.

This clonotype was observed a handful of times. The chain combines TRBV4-3 with TRBJ2-1; maybe TRBD2 (5 bases). The germline gives CDR1 LGHNA, CDR2 YSLEER. This CDR3 contains 15 residues. The germline V and J ends were trimmed by 0 bases and 6 bases, with 12 bases remaining between them. The CDR3 is CASSQDRSVVNEQFF. CDR3 DNA: TGCGCCAGCAGCCAAGATCGTAGCGTGGTCAATGAGCAGTTCTTC.

In its sample, this clonotype was seen a few times. The chain joins TRBV2 to TRBJ1-3, with TRBD1 identical over 7 bases. In germline, CDR1 is SNHLY, CDR2 FYNNEI. The CDR3 covers 15 residues. Trimming took 3 bases from V and 0 from J; bases not matched to a gene: 2. CDR3 in amino acids: CASSDTGVSGNTIYF. As DNA, the CDR3 is TGTGCCAGCAGTGACACAGGGGTCTCTGGAAACACCATATATTTT.

This clonotype was observed a handful of times. The chain recombines TRBV18 with TRBJ2-1; D might be TRBD1 or TRBD2, each matching 6 bases. This CDR3 is built from 18 residues. V was trimmed by 3 bases and J by 3 bases, leaving 21 bases between them. Germline loops: CDR1 KGHSH, CDR2 LQKENI. The DNA for the CDR3 is TGTGCCAGCTCACCGAACAGAGGAAGGGGGGAGAACTACAATGAGCAGTTCTTC. Translated, it gives CASSPNRGRGENYNEQFF.

The sample holds one count of this clonotype. Germline and junction disagree at one end, which may indicate a read error. The gene calls are TRBV12-3 or TRBV12-4 and TRBJ1-1, with D possibly matching TRBD1 (6 bases). This CDR3 has 15 residues. CDR3 nucleotides: TGTGCCAGCAGTTTATCCCAGGGGATGAACAATGAAGCTTTCTTT. Amino acid sequence: CASSLSQGMNNEAFF.

V gene TRBV27 combines with J gene TRBJ2-1; TRBD1 matches at 7 bases. Looked up from germline, CDR1 is MNHEY and CDR2 is SMNVEV (reference sequence). The CDR3 is made up of 15 amino acids. J was trimmed by 4 bases and V by 3 bases; bases with no gene match: 6. The DNA for the CDR3 is TGTGCCAGCAGTTTCCGGGACAGCCTATACAATGAGCAGTTCTTC. Protein sequence: CASSFRDSLYNEQFF.

At least ten counts were recorded for this clonotype. The chain joins TRBV29-1 to TRBJ2-3; 7 nucleotides match TRBD2. With 2 bases clipped from V and 2 bases from J, the junction kept 13 bases outside the gene matches. CDR1 and CDR2 from the germline V gene are SQVTM and ANQGSEA. The CDR3 runs to 17 residues. DNA of the CDR3: TGCAGCGTTGAATACGTCTGGGCGGGGGAGTACACAGATACGCAGTATTTT. Amino acids: CSVEYVWAGEYTDTQYF.

The sample holds many counts of this clonotype. The V and J genes are TRBV10-3 and TRBJ1-3; D is possibly TRBD1 (6 bases). This CDR3 has 15 amino acids. The V end was cut by 3 bases, the J end by 4 bases, with 13 bases between. Germline CDR1 ENHRY, CDR2 SYGVKD. In nucleotides, the CDR3 is TGTGCCATCAGTGAATGGGGGGCTTTGGGAAACACCATATATTTT. The encoded protein is CAISEWGALGNTIYF.